Each of the 9 T cell receptor beta chains below was sequenced from the same sample in a study of siplizumab effects on memory and regulatory T cells. Cocultured for over five days at 37°C were the mixed lymphocyte reaction cells. These receptors lack a known antigen. Here immunoSEQ multiplex PCR was the method, and the copy in TCRdb shows in-frame clones only, minus some. The data contain 15,000 to 20,000 clones, around half of them singletons. The specimen was CFSE-low (dividing) CD4+ T cells sorted from an allogeneic mixed lymphocyte reaction. These receptors were obtained from a human donor in good health; the cells came from an allogeneic mixed lymphocyte reaction.

J is TRBJ1-5 and V is TRBV11-2, with D unresolved. Trimming pared 0 bases from V and 5 bases from J, leaving 5 bases between. The CDR3 extends over 13 amino acids. The germline CDR1 and CDR2 sequences are SGHAT and FQNNGV. The CDR3 sequence is CASSLDGYQPQHF. The CDR3 DNA reads as TGTGCCAGCAGCTTAGACGGGTATCAGCCCCAGCATTTT.

This sequence joins TRBV18 and TRBJ1-1; perhaps TRBD1 as D (5 bases). This CDR3 spans 13 amino acids. Trimming left V 4 bases short and J 5 bases short, with 11 bases between. Looked up from germline, CDR1 is KGHSH and CDR2 is LQKENI. The CDR3 loop is CASSRGGETEAFF. The CDR3, as DNA: TGTGCCAGCTCACGGGGGGGGGAGACTGAAGCTTTCTTT.

This chain links TRBV7-3 with TRBJ2-1; no clear D gene. The ends were cut back, 1 base at V and 2 bases at J, with 9 bases in the middle. Germline assignment: CDR1 SGHTA and CDR2 FQGTGA. The CDR3 consists of 15 residues. The CDR3: CASSLSYGPYNEQFF. The CDR3 DNA sequence: TGTGCCAGCAGCTTAAGTTACGGGCCCTACAATGAGCAGTTCTTC.

The CDR3 reads CASRAMTGGSYEQYF. Written as DNA, the CDR3 is TGTGCCAGCAGGGCCATGACAGGGGGCTCCTACGAGCAGTACTTC. This chain uses TRBV6-5 with TRBJ2-7; 9 bases are a match to TRBD1. V lost 6 bases, J lost 0 bases, and 6 bases stayed unmatched. Germline V gives CDR1 MNHEY, CDR2 SVGAGI. This CDR3 is 15 amino acids long.

This clone was observed once. The V gene is TRBV28, the J gene TRBJ1-3, with unresolved D. The V and J ends lost 5 bases and 2 bases respectively, with 7 bases between them. This CDR3 is built from 13 residues. Germline values: CDR1 MDHEN, CDR2 SYDVKM. CDR3 in DNA: TGTGCCAGCAGTCCCCCTGCTGGAAACACCATATATTTT. Translating it yields CASSPPAGNTIYF.

The chain couples TRBV2 to TRBJ1-1; D not resolved. Germline V CDR1 and CDR2: SNHLY, FYNNEI. The V end was cut by 11 bases, the J end by 0 bases, with 13 bases between. The CDR3 contains 13 residues. CDR3 DNA: TGTGCCGGTCAACTAGGGATGAACACTGAAGCTTTCTTT. It encodes CAGQLGMNTEAFF. The full variable domain, with the rest looked up from reference TRBV2 and TRBJ1-1, is EPEVTQTPSHQVTQMGQEVILRCVPISNHLYFYWYRQILGQKVEFLVSFYNNEISEKSEIFDDQFSVERPDGSNFTLKIRSTKLEDSAMYFCAGQLGMNTEAFFGQGTRLTVV.

The chain combines TRBV28 with TRBJ1-5; D is undetermined. The ends were cut back, 3 bases at V and 7 bases at J, with 22 bases in the middle. This CDR3 is built from 17 residues. CDR1 and CDR2 from the germline V gene are MDHEN and SYDVKM. CDR3 protein: CASSFIVVPSPTQPQHF. The CDR3 bases are TGTGCCAGCAGTTTTATTGTTGTCCCCAGCCCCACGCAGCCCCAGCATTTT.

The chain recombines TRBV30 with TRBJ2-1, with 15 bases lining up with TRBD2. Germline V gene data show CDR1 as GTSNPN and CDR2 as SVGIG (reference sequence). V dropped 8 bases and J dropped 3; count of bases not matched to a gene: 2. The CDR3 extends over 14 amino acids. CDR3: CARTSGGVYNEQFF. As DNA, the CDR3 is TGTGCCAGGACTAGCGGGGGGGTCTACAATGAGCAGTTCTTC.

This clone was counted a few times. The V call is TRBV30, the J call TRBJ1-2; D call uncertain. This CDR3 contains 12 residues. V was cut by 7 bases and J by 7 bases, with 16 bases left in between. The germline V gene encodes CDR1 GTSNPN and CDR2 SVGIG (reference sequence). CDR3 sequence reads: CASGQGSSGYTF. The CDR3 DNA reads TGTGCCTCGGGCCAAGGGAGCAGTGGCTACACCTTC.